This TCR beta chain derives from a study of OX40 agonist ivuxolimab in advanced cancers. Autoimmune disease history or systemic immunosuppression led to patient exclusion. The CDR3 length is 16 residues. Germline CDR1 reads SSHAT; CDR2 reads FNYEAQ (reference sequence). Concerning this clone itself: Mismatch with germline at one junction end may stem from a read error.

Profiled with immunoSEQ multiplex PCR; TCRdb holds only in-frame clones, not every one. The sample comprises about 69,000 clones, approximately 90% of which are singletons, and 0.3% rests with the top ten. The sample here was CD4+ or CD8+ T cells sorted from blood, taken in a trial of the OX40 agonist ivuxolimab. The chain has TRBV7-7 and TRBJ1-2, with D possibly TRBD1 on 6 matching bases. This receptor was taken from an adult with an advanced solid tumor such as melanoma, head and neck, liver or kidney cancer. The CDR3 bases are TGTGCTAGCAGCCAAAGGGGGTCCCTACTGACTTATGGCTACACCTTC. Its translation: CASSQRGSLLTYGYTF. Full variable domain (missing parts from reference TRBV7-7 and TRBJ1-2): GAGVSQSPRYKVTKRGQDVTLRCDPISSHATLYWYQQALGQGPEFLTYFNYEAQPDKSGLPSDRFSAERPEGSISTLTIQRTEQRDSAMYRCASSQRGSLLTYGYTFGSGTRLTVV.